These T cell receptor beta chains were read from a single sample in a study of T cells expressing NK-cell markers. With the 5' RACE reads reprocessed, TCRdb shows one record per CDR3 protein and no DNA. Its clone listing holds about 430,000 distinct CDR3 sequences. The sample was blood T cells: a sorted CD56 or NKG2C T cell subset, CD4+ or CD8+ T cells, or bulk PBMC T cells (not recorded which). Receptors originate from a woman aged 50 to 60 in good health. The CDR3 runs from the conserved cysteine through the conserved F or W. The order of the fields is V gene, J gene, CDR3 protein.

v_call: TRBV5-1
j_call: TRBJ2-2
cdr3_aa: CASSLDRGPISLFF

v_call: TRBV15
j_call: TRBJ2-3
cdr3_aa: CATSRDPSGSDTQYF

v_call: TRBV6-6
j_call: TRBJ2-2
cdr3_aa: CASSPTGLNTGELFF

v_call: TRBV5-1
j_call: TRBJ2-2
cdr3_aa: CASSPTEATTGELFF

v_call: TRBV28
j_call: TRBJ1-4
cdr3_aa: CASSLSGTGPEKLFF

v_call: TRBV4-1
j_call: TRBJ2-5
cdr3_aa: CASSQGGGAWGRETQYF

v_call: TRBV29-1
j_call: TRBJ1-1
cdr3_aa: CSVEERQGNTEAFF

v_call: TRBV4-2
j_call: TRBJ1-2
cdr3_aa: CASSQDVGQGDYGYTF

v_call: TRBV28
j_call: TRBJ2-3
cdr3_aa: CASSLGLAGVSTDTQYF

v_call: TRBV15
j_call: TRBJ2-5
cdr3_aa: CATSRLQETQYF

v_call: TRBV20-1
j_call: TRBJ2-2
cdr3_aa: CSARDMWEELFF

v_call: TRBV10-3
j_call: TRBJ2-3
cdr3_aa: CAISDDFRGTQYF

v_call: TRBV10-2
j_call: TRBJ2-2
cdr3_aa: CASKVPAGELFF

v_call: TRBV28
j_call: TRBJ1-5
cdr3_aa: CASSSLEGPTNQPQHF

v_call: TRBV3-1
j_call: TRBJ1-6
cdr3_aa: CASSQDPQGVPPLHF

v_call: TRBV3-1
j_call: TRBJ2-1
cdr3_aa: CASSQDRLAGSYNEQFF

v_call: TRBV2
j_call: TRBJ1-2
cdr3_aa: CASRDSSRTVYGYTF

v_call: TRBV9
j_call: TRBJ2-3
cdr3_aa: CASSISGSITDTQYF

v_call: TRBV21-1
j_call: TRBJ2-1
cdr3_aa: CASSVIAGEVEQFF

v_call: TRBV12-3/TRBV12-4
j_call: TRBJ2-2
cdr3_aa: CASSGALGGELFF

v_call: TRBV7-3
j_call: TRBJ2-2
cdr3_aa: CASSLVLTGRTGELFF

v_call: TRBV3-1
j_call: TRBJ2-2
cdr3_aa: CASSYRPGTANTGELFF

v_call: TRBV3-1
j_call: TRBJ1-6
cdr3_aa: CASNTPNSPLHF

v_call: TRBV7-2
j_call: TRBJ2-3
cdr3_aa: CASSLQAGLGTDTQYF

v_call: TRBV20-1
j_call: TRBJ2-3
cdr3_aa: CSARTGEAAAPLDTQYF

v_call: TRBV18
j_call: TRBJ1-4
cdr3_aa: CASSRNDEKLFF

v_call: TRBV12-5
j_call: TRBJ2-3
cdr3_aa: CASGPGQRSTDTQYF

v_call: TRBV6-1
j_call: TRBJ2-1
cdr3_aa: CASTQKDNEQFF